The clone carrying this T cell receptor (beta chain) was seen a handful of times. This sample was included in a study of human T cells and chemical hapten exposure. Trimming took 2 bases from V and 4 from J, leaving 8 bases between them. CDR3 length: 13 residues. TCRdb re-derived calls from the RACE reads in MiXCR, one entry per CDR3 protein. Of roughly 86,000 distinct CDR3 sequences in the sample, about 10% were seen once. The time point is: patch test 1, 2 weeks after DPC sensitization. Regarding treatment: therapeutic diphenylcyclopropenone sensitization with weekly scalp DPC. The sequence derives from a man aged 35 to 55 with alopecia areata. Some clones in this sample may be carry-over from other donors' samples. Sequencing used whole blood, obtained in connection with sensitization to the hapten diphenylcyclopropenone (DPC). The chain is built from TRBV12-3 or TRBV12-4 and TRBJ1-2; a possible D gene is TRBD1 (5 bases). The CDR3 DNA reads TGTGCCAGCAGTTTAAAGGGGTCCTATGGCTACACCTTC. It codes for CASSLKGSYGYTF.